Detailed here is one T cell receptor beta chain. Its target is unknown. CDR1 is MNHEY, CDR2 SVGAGI, per germline. The germline V and J ends were trimmed by 10 bases and 0 bases, with 13 bases remaining between them. The CDR3 is 13 residues long. In the PCR, 60 Vbeta and 13 Jbeta primers were used. Here immunoSEQ multiplex PCR was the method, and the copy in TCRdb shows in-frame clones only, minus some. The ten most abundant clones cover 2.3% of a sample with around 48,000 clones. This sample is part of a study of cytomegalovirus exposure and HLA in healthy donors. Across the study: Roughly 80 million unique TCRs from HLA-typed donors made up an early data release. Study-level points and caveats: Roughly uniform sequencing depth across donors was assumed, possibly incorrectly. Sequencing probably produced one cluster of sequence variants that were highly shared.

Healthy bone marrow donors made up the donors. The rearrangement joins TRBV6-5 to TRBJ2-7; a possible D gene is TRBD1 (6 bases). This sequence was found in a female donor in good health and CMV-seronegative. The sequencing sample was made of PBMCs. The CDR3 DNA follows: TGTGCCACCCAAGGGACATTCTCCTACGAGCAGTACTTC. Amino acid sequence: CATQGTFSYEQYF.